The 24 T cell receptor beta chains below were found in one sample sequenced in a study of blood T cell repertoires in COVID-19. Profiling relied on immunoSEQ multiplex PCR, and the TCRdb table lists in-frame clones only, not all of them. The table records roughly 81,000 clones, about 83% of them present only once. Sequenced: peripheral blood. The receptors originated from a woman in her 70s with acute or convalescent COVID-19.

This sequence joins TRBV24-1 and TRBJ1-5, with D maybe TRBD1 (6 bases). V shed 5 bases and J shed 7 bases, with 14 bases lying between them. This CDR3 region has 14 residues. The germline gives CDR1 KGHDR, CDR2 SFDVKD. As DNA, the CDR3 is TGTGCCACCAGTGCCGCGGGGGCTATGCAGCCCCAGCATTTT. As protein: CATSAAGAMQPQHF.

A single count supports this clone. The chain uses TRBV2 and TRBJ2-5; 9 bases align to TRBD1. Trimming removed 4 bases from V and 4 bases from J; junction bases left unmatched: 4. The CDR3 loop spans 14 amino acids. Per germline, CDR1 SNHLY and CDR2 FYNNEI. The CDR3 nucleotides are TGTGCCAGCAGTGGACAGGGGGAGACAGAGACCCAGTACTTC. This gives the protein CASSGQGETETQYF. The full variable domain, its missing parts supplied by reference TRBV2 and TRBJ2-5, is EPEVTQTPSHQVTQMGQEVILRCVPISNHLYFYWYRQILGQKVEFLVSFYNNEISEKSEIFDDQFSVERPDGSNFTLKIRSTKLEDSAMYFCASSGQGETETQYFGPGTRLLVL.

The genes are TRBV2 and TRBJ1-1; the D gene is possibly TRBD1 (6 bases). V lost 7 bases to trimming and J lost 4 bases, with 16 bases between them. The CDR3 covers 14 residues. Germline CDR1 and CDR2: SNHLY and FYNNEI. The DNA of the CDR3 is TGTGCCAGCATCCCGGGGAGGGGGGTCACTGAAGCTTTCTTT. As protein: CASIPGRGVTEAFF.

This chain joins TRBV10-3 and TRBJ1-6; tentative D call: TRBD1 (6 bases). V was trimmed by 2 bases and J by 7 bases, leaving 9 bases between them. Germline V lookup: CDR1 ENHRY, CDR2 SYGVKD. This CDR3 spans 14 amino acids. The CDR3 loop reads CAISEDRSNSPLHF. CDR3 in DNA: TGTGCCATCAGTGAGGACAGGTCGAATTCACCCCTCCACTTT.

The V gene is TRBV4-1, the J gene TRBJ1-6; 7 nucleotides align to TRBD1. Germline CDR1 is MGHRA and CDR2 is YSYEKL. The CDR3 sequence is 15 residues long. V dropped 6 bases and J dropped 8; count of bases not matched to a gene: 10. The CDR3: CASSQGRDSDSPLHF. The DNA for the CDR3 is TGCGCCAGCAGTCAGGGAAGGGACAGTGATTCACCCCTCCACTTT.

The chain is built from TRBV30 and TRBJ1-1, with a possible D match to TRBD1 (6 bases). The germline V gene encodes CDR1 GTSNPN and CDR2 SVGIG (reference sequence). The germline V and J ends were trimmed by 3 bases and 2 bases, with 13 bases remaining between them. The CDR3 spans 14 residues. CDR3 DNA: TGTGCCTGGAGGATCAGGGGAAGAAACACTGAAGCTTTCTTT. As protein: CAWRIRGRNTEAFF.

The V and J genes are TRBV6-5 and TRBJ1-5; D unresolved. This CDR3 contains 13 residues. The ends were cut back, 5 bases at V and 6 bases at J, with 11 bases in the middle. Per germline, CDR1 MNHEY and CDR2 SVGAGI. The CDR3, as DNA: TGTGCCAGCAGTCTCCGCGTCCCTCAGCCCCAGCATTTT. Its protein product is CASSLRVPQPQHF.

V usage is TRBV5-6 and J usage is TRBJ2-3; a weak D match, TRBD1 (6 bases). Germline V lookup: CDR1 SGHDT, CDR2 YYEEEE. Trimming removed 3 bases from V and 2 bases from J, with 16 bases in between. The CDR3 has 16 residues. CDR3 amino acids: CASSWLQGTFTDTQYF. CDR3 in DNA: TGTGCCAGCAGCTGGCTGCAGGGGACATTCACAGATACGCAGTATTTT.

This clone came up once. The chain links TRBV7-2 to TRBJ1-2; 9 nucleotides align to TRBD1. CDR3 size: 16 residues. CDR1 is SGHTA and CDR2 is FQGNSA in the germline V gene. J gave up 6 bases and V 5 bases, and 13 bases lay outside the gene matches. The CDR3 spells CASSPPGQGSLDGYTF. DNA for the CDR3: TGTGCCAGCAGCCCTCCGGGACAGGGTTCATTGGATGGCTACACCTTC.

The chain carries TRBV2 and TRBJ1-1; D perhaps matches TRBD1 (6 bases). Germline V gene lookup returns CDR1 SNHLY and CDR2 FYNNEI. V was trimmed by 9 bases and J by 1 base, leaving 15 bases between them. The CDR3 has 14 amino acids. The CDR3, as DNA: TGTGCCAGGAGACAGGTTCTTTCGAACACTGAAGCTTTCTTT. Its translation is CARRQVLSNTEAFF.

V gene TRBV2 combines with J gene TRBJ1-5; no clear D. CDR3 length: 12 residues. The V gene's germline CDR1 is SNHLY and CDR2 FYNNEI. Trimming pared 8 bases from V and 4 bases from J, leaving 9 bases between. The CDR3 coding sequence is TGTGCCAGCGGAGGGTCGAATCAGCCCCAGCATTTT. Translation gives CASGGSNQPQHF. Filled out from reference TRBV2 and TRBJ1-5, the complete variable domain reads EPEVTQTPSHQVTQMGQEVILRCVPISNHLYFYWYRQILGQKVEFLVSFYNNEISEKSEIFDDQFSVERPDGSNFTLKIRSTKLEDSAMYFCASGGSNQPQHFGDGTRLSIL.

This clone was detected once. The V gene is TRBV5-6, the J gene TRBJ1-1, with D uncertain. Germline V gene lookup returns CDR1 SGHDT and CDR2 YYEEEE. Deletions cut 1 base from V and 7 bases from J, with 14 bases between. The CDR3 contains 14 residues. CDR3 DNA: TGTGCCAGCAGCTTGTGGCCAGGCTTGGGTGAAGCTTTCTTT. Amino acids: CASSLWPGLGEAFF. The variable domain in full, with the rest retrieved from reference TRBV5-6 and TRBJ1-1, is DAGVTQSPTHLIKTRGQQVTLRCSPKSGHDTVSWYQQALGQGPQFIFQYYEEEERQRGNFPDRFSGHQFPNYSSELNVNALLLGDSALYLCASSLWPGLGEAFFGQGTRLTVV.

This chain links TRBV5-1 with TRBJ2-5, with D perhaps TRBD1 (7 bases). This CDR3 contains 14 residues. Deletions cut 5 bases from V and 4 bases from J, with 15 bases between. Germline V gene sequence: CDR1 SGHRS, CDR2 YFSETQ. CDR3 residues: CASRGLGTAETQYF. CDR3 sequence (DNA): TGCGCCAGCAGGGGACTTGGGACAGCAGAGACCCAGTACTTC.

The chain joins TRBV7-2 to TRBJ2-5; 8 bases are shared with TRBD1. Germline V gene lookup returns CDR1 SGHTA and CDR2 FQGNSA. The V gene end was trimmed by 2 bases and the J gene end by 1 base; junction bases not matched to a gene: 6. This CDR3 comprises 16 residues. Here the CDR3 DNA reads TGTGCCAGCAGCTTATATGGGACAGGTCCCCAAGAGACCCAGTACTTC. Translating it yields CASSLYGTGPQETQYF.

In its sample, this clone was seen once. This rearrangement joins TRBV27 to TRBJ2-6, with 9 bases identical to TRBD1. The CDR3 runs 16 residues. Germline V lookup: CDR1 MNHEY, CDR2 SMNVEV (reference sequence). Trimming took 5 bases from V and 3 from J; bases not matched to a gene: 5. The CDR3 sequence: CASSRTGVSGANVLTF. The CDR3 DNA reads TGTGCCAGCAGTCGGACAGGGGTAAGTGGGGCCAACGTCCTGACTTTC.

The chain is built from TRBV9 and TRBJ2-3, with D unclear. This CDR3 contains 15 residues. V was shortened by 2 bases and J by 2 bases, with 12 bases between the two germline ends. Looked up from germline, CDR1 is SGDLS and CDR2 is YYNGEE. In DNA form, the CDR3 reads TGTGCCAGCAGCGTTTCTCGGGTCGCCACAGATACGCAGTATTTT. Protein: CASSVSRVATDTQYF.

The rearrangement uses TRBV9 and TRBJ2-1; 7 positions agree with TRBD2. The germline V gene encodes CDR1 SGDLS and CDR2 YYNGEE. The length of the CDR3 is 17 residues. V lost 2 bases, J lost 0 bases, and 8 bases stayed unmatched. This chain's CDR3 is CASSVLPSGSSYNEQFF. DNA for the CDR3: TGTGCCAGCAGCGTCTTACCTAGCGGTAGCTCCTACAATGAGCAGTTCTTC.

The CDR3 loop is CASSFGGQGDNEKLFF. Here the CDR3 DNA reads TGCGCCAGCAGCTTTGGCGGACAGGGGGATAATGAAAAACTGTTTTTT. The chain carries TRBV5-1 and TRBJ1-4, with 10 positions matching TRBD1. Germline-derived CDR1 and CDR2 are SGHRS and YFSETQ. There are 16 residues in the CDR3. The ends lost 2 bases at V and 4 bases at J; junction bases unmatched: 5.

The V call is TRBV19, the J call TRBJ1-1; D ambiguous. The germline V gene encodes CDR1 LNHDA and CDR2 SQIVND (reference sequence). Deletions cut 7 bases from V and 0 bases from J, with 12 bases between. The CDR3 sequence is 14 residues long. In nucleotides, the CDR3 is TGTGCCAGTACTAAAGACCCCATGAACACTGAAGCTTTCTTT. Amino acid sequence: CASTKDPMNTEAFF.

This clone occurred a few times. The CDR3 bases are TGTGCCAGCAGATCATTACAGGGGGTAAGGTCACCCCTCCACTTT. Translated, it gives CASRSLQGVRSPLHF. The V and J genes are TRBV2 and TRBJ1-6; 8 bases agree with TRBD1. Germline V lookup: CDR1 SNHLY, CDR2 FYNNEI. The V and J ends lost 6 bases and 10 bases, in that order; junction bases with no gene match: 11. The CDR3 has 15 amino acids.

J is TRBJ1-2 and V is TRBV6-5; a weak D match, TRBD1 (6 bases). The CDR3 sequence is 14 residues long. Germline assignment: CDR1 MNHEY and CDR2 SVGAGI. Deletions cut 5 bases from V and 5 bases from J, with 15 bases between. The CDR3 DNA reads as TGTGCCAGCAGTATGGACAGCTTTGGGTATGGCTACACCTTC. Protein: CASSMDSFGYGYTF.

The V and J genes are TRBV11-2 and TRBJ2-1, with D maybe TRBD1 (6 bases). The CDR3 runs to 13 residues. Germline values: CDR1 SGHAT, CDR2 FQNNGV. Trimming removed 1 base at V and 7 bases at J, with 8 bases between. This CDR3 reads CASSLGQGNEQFF. CDR3 coding DNA: TGTGCCAGCAGCTTAGGCCAGGGGAATGAGCAGTTCTTC.

This chain connects TRBV11-1 to TRBJ1-1; a possible D gene is TRBD1 (6 bases). Germline-derived CDR1 and CDR2 are SGHAT and FQDESV (reference sequence). Trimming stripped 3 bases from V and 11 bases from J, with 16 bases between. The CDR3 spans 13 residues. For the CDR3, the DNA is TGTGCCAGCAGCTTGCTTCGGGGGGGCCTCGCTTTCTTT. Translating gives CASSLLRGGLAFF.

This chain joins TRBV9 and TRBJ1-2; tentative D call: TRBD1 (6 bases). The CDR3 runs to 15 residues. Germline V lookup: CDR1 SGDLS, CDR2 YYNGEE. Trimming pared 0 bases from V and 1 base from J, leaving 10 bases between. The CDR3 DNA reads as TGTGCCAGCAGCGTAGGTCCAGGGGTTAACTATGGCTACACCTTC. Protein: CASSVGPGVNYGYTF.